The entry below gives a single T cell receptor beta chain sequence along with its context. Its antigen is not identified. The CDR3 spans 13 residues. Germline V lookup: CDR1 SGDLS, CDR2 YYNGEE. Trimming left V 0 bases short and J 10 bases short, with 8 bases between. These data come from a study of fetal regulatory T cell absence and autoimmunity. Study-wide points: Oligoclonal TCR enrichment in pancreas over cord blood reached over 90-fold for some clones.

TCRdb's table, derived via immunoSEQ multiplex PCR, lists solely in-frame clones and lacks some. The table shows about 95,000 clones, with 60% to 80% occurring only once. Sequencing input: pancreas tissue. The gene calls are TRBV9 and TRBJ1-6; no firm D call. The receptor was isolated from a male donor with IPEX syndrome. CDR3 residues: CASSVEEGSPLHF. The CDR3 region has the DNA TGTGCCAGCAGCGTAGAAGAGGGATCACCCCTCCACTTT.